Sequencing of this TCR beta chain was carried out in a study of T cells expressing NK-cell markers. For TCR beta, cDNA was produced by 5'RACE template switching with UMIs. TCRdb re-called the 5' RACE reads, yielding one record per CDR3 amino acid sequence without DNA. The table lists a few hundred thousand distinct CDR3 sequences. This receptor was obtained from a man aged 18 to 69 in good health. Material: blood T cells: a sorted CD56 or NKG2C T cell subset, CD4+ or CD8+ T cells, or bulk PBMC T cells (not recorded which).

This chain's CDR3 is CSAGQKGVTRPTQETQYF. The chain links TRBV20-1 to TRBJ2-5; the D call from TCRdb, TRBD1, cannot be confirmed without DNA. This CDR3 has 18 residues. Per germline, CDR1 DFQATT and CDR2 SNEGSKA (reference sequence).